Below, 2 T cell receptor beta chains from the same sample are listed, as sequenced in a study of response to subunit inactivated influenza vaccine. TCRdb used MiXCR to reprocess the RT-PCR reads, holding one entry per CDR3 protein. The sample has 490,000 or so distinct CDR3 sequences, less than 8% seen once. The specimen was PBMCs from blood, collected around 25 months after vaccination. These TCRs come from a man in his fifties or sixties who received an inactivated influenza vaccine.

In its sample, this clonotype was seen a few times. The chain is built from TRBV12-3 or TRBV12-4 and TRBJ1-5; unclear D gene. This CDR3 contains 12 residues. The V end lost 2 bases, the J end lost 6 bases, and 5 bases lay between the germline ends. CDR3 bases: TGTGCCAGCAGTTTATCTCGTCAGCCCCAGCATTTT. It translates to CASSLSRQPQHF.

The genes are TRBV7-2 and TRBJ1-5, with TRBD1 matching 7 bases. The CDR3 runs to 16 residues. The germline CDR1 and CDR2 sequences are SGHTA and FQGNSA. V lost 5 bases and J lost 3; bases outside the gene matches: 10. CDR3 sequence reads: CASSNRQGSNNQPQHF. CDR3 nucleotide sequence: TGTGCCAGCAGCAACCGACAGGGTTCAAACAATCAGCCCCAGCATTTT. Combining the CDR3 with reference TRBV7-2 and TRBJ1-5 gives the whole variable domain GAGVSQSPSNKVTEKGKDVELRCDPISGHTALYWYRQSLGQGLEFLIYFQGNSAPDKSGLPSDRFSAERTGGSVSTLTIQRTQQEDSAVYLCASSNRQGSNNQPQHFGDGTRLSIL.